The 3 T cell receptor beta chains reported below all come from one sample, sequenced in a study of graft-versus-host responses after intestinal transplantation. These receptors lack a known antigen. Produced via immunoSEQ multiplex PCR; TCRdb's table is partial and in-frame only. The sample lists some 90,000 clones, about nine tenths seen once, with 5% to 6.5% in the top ten. The starting material was unstimulated CD8+ T cells sorted from spleen or lymph node cells, obtained before intestinal transplant. These receptors came from a human donor who received an intestinal transplant.

The chain joins TRBV10-2 to TRBJ2-7; possible D gene TRBD1, 6 bases. Germline CDR1 WSHSY, CDR2 SAAADI. The V end was cut by 6 bases, the J end by 6 bases, with 15 bases between. This CDR3 region has 13 residues. CDR3 region: CASSLMTGGEQYF. The CDR3 nucleotides read TGCGCCAGCAGCTTAATGACAGGCGGCGAGCAGTACTTC.

V usage is TRBV7-3 and J usage is TRBJ2-7; TRBD2 matches at 7 bases. The CDR3 extends over 14 amino acids. V shed 4 bases and J 5 bases; nucleotides not matched to a gene: 8. The germline CDR1 and CDR2 sequences are SGHTA and FQGTGA. CDR3 loop: CASSSQGGVDEQYF. In DNA form, the CDR3 reads TGTGCCAGCAGCTCCCAGGGAGGGGTGGACGAGCAGTACTTC.

The chain has TRBV7-7 and TRBJ2-5; D not certain. The CDR3 extends over 15 amino acids. Looked up from germline, CDR1 is SSHAT and CDR2 is FNYEAQ (reference sequence). Trimming left V 1 base short and J 4 bases short, with 13 bases between. CDR3 residues: CASSLGGQLVETQYF. CDR3 in DNA: TGTGCCAGCAGCTTAGGTGGTCAACTCGTAGAGACCCAGTACTTC. The full variable domain, with the rest looked up from reference TRBV7-7 and TRBJ2-5, is GAGVSQSPRYKVTKRGQDVTLRCDPISSHATLYWYQQALGQGPEFLTYFNYEAQPDKSGLPSDRFSAERPEGSISTLTIQRTEQRDSAMYRCASSLGGQLVETQYFGPGTRLLVL.